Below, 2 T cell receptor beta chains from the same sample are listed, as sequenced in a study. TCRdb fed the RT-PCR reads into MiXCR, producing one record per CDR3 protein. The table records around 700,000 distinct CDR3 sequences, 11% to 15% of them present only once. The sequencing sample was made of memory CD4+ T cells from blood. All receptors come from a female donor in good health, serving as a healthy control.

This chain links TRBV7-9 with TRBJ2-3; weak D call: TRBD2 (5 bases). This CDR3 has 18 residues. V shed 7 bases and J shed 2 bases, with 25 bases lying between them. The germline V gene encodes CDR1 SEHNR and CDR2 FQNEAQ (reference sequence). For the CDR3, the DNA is TGTGCCAGCACTACGGTGTCCGCTCGCGGGTTGATCACAGATACGCAGTATTTT. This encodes CASTTVSARGLITDTQYF. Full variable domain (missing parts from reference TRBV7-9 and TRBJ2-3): DTGVSQNPRHKITKRGQNVTFRCDPISEHNRLYWYRQTLGQGPEFLTYFQNEAQLEKSRLLSDRFSAERPKGSFSTLEIQRTEQGDSAMYLCASTTVSARGLITDTQYFGPGTRLTVL.

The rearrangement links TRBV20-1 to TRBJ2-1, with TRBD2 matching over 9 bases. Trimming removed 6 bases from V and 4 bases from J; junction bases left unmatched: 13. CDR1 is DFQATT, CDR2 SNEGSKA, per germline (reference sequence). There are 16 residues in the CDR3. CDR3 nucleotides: TGCAGTGCACGGGACGGTGGCGGGAGGGCGTACAATGAGCAGTTCTTC. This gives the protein CSARDGGGRAYNEQFF.